This T cell receptor (beta chain) came from a study of human T cells and chemical hapten exposure. This clonotype showed up just a few times. Trimming left V 0 bases short and J 0 bases short, with 7 bases between. Per germline, CDR1 SGDLS and CDR2 YYNGEE. The CDR3 runs to 15 residues. The sample's time point: patch test 3, about 24 weeks after DPC sensitization. Regarding treatment: therapeutic diphenylcyclopropenone sensitization with weekly scalp DPC. TCRdb recomputed calls from the RACE reads with MiXCR, one row per CDR3 protein. The sample records 95,000 to 150,000 distinct CDR3 sequences, approximately 10% being singletons.

This chain connects TRBV9 to TRBJ2-1; perhaps TRBD2 as D (6 bases). The sample here was whole blood, taken in connection with sensitization to the hapten diphenylcyclopropenone (DPC). The sequence came from a woman aged 45 to 65 with alopecia areata. Some clones in this sample may be carry-over from other donors' samples. This chain's CDR3 is CASSVGGISYNEQFF. CDR3 coding DNA: TGTGCCAGCAGCGTAGGCGGGATCTCCTACAATGAGCAGTTCTTC.